This T cell receptor (beta chain) stems from a study of blood T cells in healthy people across ages. The CDR3 extends over 16 amino acids. Study conclusions and caveats: Age brought a roughly linear fall in TCR beta diversity measured per million T cells.

Comment on this clonotype: Its antigen is not identified.

Primed by a sample-barcoded 5' primer and a J-beta primer mix, a second PCR proceeded for about 7 to 11 cycles. A template-switch adaptor containing 12 random nucleotides labeled each cDNA molecule. Using its own MiXCR run on the 5' RACE reads, TCRdb lists one record per CDR3 protein. The top ten hold approximately 7.9% of the sample, which has about 1.5 million distinct CDR3 sequences, around two fifths seen once. This chain uses TRBV21-1 with TRBJ1-6; the table calls TRBD1, which could not be checked here. TRBV21-1 is labeled a pseudogene. The clonotype was recovered from a woman in her late teens or twenties in good health. The sample consisted of blood. CDR3 sequence reads: CASSEGPGQMNSPLHF. The CDR3 DNA is TGTGCCAGCAGCGAGGGCCCGGGACAGATGAATTCACCCCTCCACTTT.